The present TCR beta chain was sequenced within a study of T cells in Graves' hyperthyroidism and ophthalmopathy. Used for diagnoses were clinical symptoms, serum thyroxine and TRAb, thyroid ultrasound and orbital computed tomography. Researchers amplified the TCR beta CDR3 regions from RNA transcripts. First-round RT-PCR targeting the TCR CDR3 was performed with the HTBI primer set. Using its own MiXCR run on the multiplex PCR reads, TCRdb lists one record per CDR3 protein. The profile shows almost 500,000 distinct CDR3 sequences, less than 25% of them singletons. V was pared by 0 bases and J by 4 bases, with 4 bases of the junction left unmatched. The germline gives CDR1 LGHDT, CDR2 YNNKEL (reference sequence). The CDR3 covers 17 residues. On this clonotype: Its target is unknown.

The study, taken as a whole, reports: The model anticipated ophthalmopathy a median approximately 6.7 months pre-onset.

The rearrangement links TRBV3-1 to TRBJ2-7; 15 bases line up with TRBD2. The TCR was taken from a woman aged 70 to 79 with Graves' ophthalmopathy. Sequenced material: blood. CDR3 sequence reads: CASSQDGLAGGPYEQYF. DNA of the CDR3: TGTGCCAGCAGCCAAGATGGACTAGCGGGAGGGCCTTACGAGCAGTACTTC.